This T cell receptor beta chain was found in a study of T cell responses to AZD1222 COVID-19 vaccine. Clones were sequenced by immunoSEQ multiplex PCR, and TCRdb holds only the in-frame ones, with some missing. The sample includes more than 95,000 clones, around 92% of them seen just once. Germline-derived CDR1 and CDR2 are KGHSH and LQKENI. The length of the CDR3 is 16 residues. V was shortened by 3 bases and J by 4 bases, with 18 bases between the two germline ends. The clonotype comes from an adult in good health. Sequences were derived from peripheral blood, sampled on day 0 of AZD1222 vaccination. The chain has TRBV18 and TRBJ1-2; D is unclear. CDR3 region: CASSPLRGMSVYGYTF. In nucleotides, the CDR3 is TGTGCCAGCTCACCGCTCCGAGGTATGTCCGTCTATGGCTACACCTTC.